This T cell receptor beta chain was retrieved from a study of blood T cell repertoires in COVID-19. Study summary: The study drew acute and convalescent COVID-19 samples from the United States, Italy and Spain. Sources were T cells, B-cell-depleted T cells, or PBMCs; the material itself was cDNA or gDNA.

The V gene's germline CDR1 is MNHEY and CDR2 SMNVEV (reference sequence). The CDR3 has 16 residues. The trim removed 5 bases at V and 2 bases at J, leaving 9 bases unmatched. Original methodology: It was from reference gene primer amplification that nucleated cell counts were estimated. The assay was immunoSEQ multiplex PCR, and TCRdb's table has in-frame clones only and misses some. V and J calls and clone size are as listed in that table; D and trimming were resolved from the DNA. The profile covers fewer than 60,000 clones, with around nine tenths appearing a single time and 3% to 5% taken by the ten largest.

Sequenced sample: peripheral blood. V and J are TRBV27 and TRBJ2-1; TRBD1 matches 7 bases. The sequence was collected from a middle-aged man with acute or convalescent COVID-19. In DNA, the CDR3 is TGTGCCAGCAGTAAAGAACAGGGGATAGCCTACAATGAGCAGTTCTTC. Its translation is CASSKEQGIAYNEQFF.